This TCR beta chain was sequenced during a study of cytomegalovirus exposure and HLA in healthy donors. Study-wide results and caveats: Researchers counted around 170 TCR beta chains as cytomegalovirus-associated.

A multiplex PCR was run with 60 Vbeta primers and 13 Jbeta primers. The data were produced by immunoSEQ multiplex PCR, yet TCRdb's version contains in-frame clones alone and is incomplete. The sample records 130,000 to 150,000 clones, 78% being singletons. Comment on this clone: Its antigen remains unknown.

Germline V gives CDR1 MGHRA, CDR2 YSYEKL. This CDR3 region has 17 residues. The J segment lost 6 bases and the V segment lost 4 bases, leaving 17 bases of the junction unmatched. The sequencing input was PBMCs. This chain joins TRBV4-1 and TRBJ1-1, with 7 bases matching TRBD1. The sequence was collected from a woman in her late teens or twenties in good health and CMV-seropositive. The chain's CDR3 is CASSLAGTAGGKSEAFF. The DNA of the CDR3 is TGCGCCAGCAGCCTCGCCGGGACAGCCGGTGGCAAGTCTGAAGCTTTCTTT.